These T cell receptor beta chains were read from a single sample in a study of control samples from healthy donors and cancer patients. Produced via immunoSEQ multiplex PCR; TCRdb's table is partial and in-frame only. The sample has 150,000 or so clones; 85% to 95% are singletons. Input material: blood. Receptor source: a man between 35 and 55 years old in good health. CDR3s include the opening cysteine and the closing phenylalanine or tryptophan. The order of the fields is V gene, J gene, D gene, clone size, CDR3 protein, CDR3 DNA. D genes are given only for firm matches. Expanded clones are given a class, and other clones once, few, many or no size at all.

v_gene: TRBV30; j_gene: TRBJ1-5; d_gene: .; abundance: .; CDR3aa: CAWRVPSQVPNQPQHF; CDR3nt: TGTGCCTGGAGGGTTCCCTCACAGGTCCCCAATCAGCCCCAGCATTTT
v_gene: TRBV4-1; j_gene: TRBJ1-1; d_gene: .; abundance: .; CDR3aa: CASSQDFAGWGAEAFF; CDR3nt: TGCGCCAGCAGCCAAGATTTCGCGGGATGGGGCGCTGAAGCTTTCTTT
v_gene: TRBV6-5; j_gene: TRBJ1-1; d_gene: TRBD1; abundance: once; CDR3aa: CASSFSGGTEAFF; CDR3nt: TGTGCCAGCAGTTTTTCAGGGGGCACTGAAGCTTTCTTT
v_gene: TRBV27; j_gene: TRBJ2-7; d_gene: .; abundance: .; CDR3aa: CASSLSTISSYEQYF; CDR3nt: TGTGCCAGCAGTTTATCAACAATATCCTCCTACGAGCAGTACTTC
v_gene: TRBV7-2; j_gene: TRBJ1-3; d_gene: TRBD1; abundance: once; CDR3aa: CASSTRTGGSNSGNTIYF; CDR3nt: TGTGCCAGCAGCACTAGAACAGGGGGCTCTAACTCTGGAAACACCATATATTTT
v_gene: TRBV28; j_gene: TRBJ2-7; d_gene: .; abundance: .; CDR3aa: CASSFAFRASYEQYF; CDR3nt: TGTGCCAGCAGTTTTGCATTCCGTGCTTCCTACGAGCAGTACTTC
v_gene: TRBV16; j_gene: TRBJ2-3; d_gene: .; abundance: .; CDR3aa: CASSQSSSRTTDTQYF; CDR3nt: TGTGCCAGCAGCCAATCGTCCAGTAGGACCACAGATACGCAGTATTTT
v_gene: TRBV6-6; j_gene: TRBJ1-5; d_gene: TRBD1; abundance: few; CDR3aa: CASSPGTGPNQPQHF; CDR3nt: TGTGCCAGCAGTCCAGGGACAGGGCCGAATCAGCCCCAGCATTTT
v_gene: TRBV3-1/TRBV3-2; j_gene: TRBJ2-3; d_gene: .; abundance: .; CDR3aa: CASSQDQGESGTDTQYF; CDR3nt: TGTGCCAGCAGCCAAGACCAAGGGGAATCGGGCACAGATACGCAGTATTTT
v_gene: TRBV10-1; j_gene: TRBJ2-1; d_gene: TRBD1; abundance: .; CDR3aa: CASSQTGYNEQFF; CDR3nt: TGCGCCAGCAGCCAGACAGGGTACAATGAGCAGTTCTTC
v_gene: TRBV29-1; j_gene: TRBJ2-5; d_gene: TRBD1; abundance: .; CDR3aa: CSVEGDRGGETQYF; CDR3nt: TGCAGCGTTGAAGGAGACAGGGGTGGGGAGACCCAGTACTTC
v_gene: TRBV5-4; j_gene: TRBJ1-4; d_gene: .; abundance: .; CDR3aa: CASSLAVGEKLFF; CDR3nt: TGTGCCAGCAGCTTGGCTGTAGGCGAAAAACTGTTTTTT
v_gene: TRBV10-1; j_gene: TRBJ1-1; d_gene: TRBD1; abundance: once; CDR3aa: CASSDRQGTNTEAFF; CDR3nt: TGCGCCAGCAGTGATCGACAGGGAACGAACACTGAAGCTTTCTTT
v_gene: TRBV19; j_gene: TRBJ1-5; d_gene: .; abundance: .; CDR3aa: CASSIGVGQPQHF; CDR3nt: TGTGCCAGTAGTATAGGGGTTGGTCAGCCCCAGCATTTT
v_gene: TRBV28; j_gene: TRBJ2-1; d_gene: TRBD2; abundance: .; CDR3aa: CASSIPSGSSYNEQFF; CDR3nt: TGTGCCAGCAGCATCCCTAGCGGGAGCTCCTACAATGAGCAGTTCTTC
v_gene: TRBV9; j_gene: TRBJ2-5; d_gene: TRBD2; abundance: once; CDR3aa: CASSVGSGGTEETQYF; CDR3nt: TGTGCCAGCAGCGTAGGAAGCGGGGGGACGGAAGAGACCCAGTACTTC
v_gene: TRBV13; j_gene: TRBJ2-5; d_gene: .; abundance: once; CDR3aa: CASSARDGFQETQYF; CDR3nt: TGTGCCAGCAGCGCCCGGGACGGTTTCCAAGAGACCCAGTACTTC
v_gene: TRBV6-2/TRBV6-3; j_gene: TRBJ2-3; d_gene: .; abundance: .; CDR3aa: CASSYAAGWRIDTQYF; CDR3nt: TGTGCCAGCAGTTACGCGGCGGGGTGGAGGATTGATACGCAGTATTTT
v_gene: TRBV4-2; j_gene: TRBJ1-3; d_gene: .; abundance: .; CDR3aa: CASSQSSGVAAGNTIYF; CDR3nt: TGTGCCAGCAGCCAAAGTAGCGGGGTTGCAGCTGGAAACACCATATATTTT
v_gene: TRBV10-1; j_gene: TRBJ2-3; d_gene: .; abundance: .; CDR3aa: CASRQGTVGTDTQYF; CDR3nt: TGCGCCAGCAGGCAAGGGACGGTCGGCACAGATACGCAGTATTTT
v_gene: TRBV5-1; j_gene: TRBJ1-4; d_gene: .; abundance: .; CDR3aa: CASSLAGGGEKLFF; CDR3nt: TGCGCCAGCAGCTTGGCGGGGGGAGGTGAAAAACTGTTTTTT
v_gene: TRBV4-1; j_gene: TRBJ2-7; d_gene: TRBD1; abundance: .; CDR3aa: CASSQGQASYEQYF; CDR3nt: TGCGCCAGCAGCCAGGGACAGGCGTCCTACGAGCAGTACTTC
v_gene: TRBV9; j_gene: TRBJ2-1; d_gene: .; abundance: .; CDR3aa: CASSPGGERYNEQFF; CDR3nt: TGTGCCAGCAGCCCAGGGGGGGAGAGGTACAATGAGCAGTTCTTC